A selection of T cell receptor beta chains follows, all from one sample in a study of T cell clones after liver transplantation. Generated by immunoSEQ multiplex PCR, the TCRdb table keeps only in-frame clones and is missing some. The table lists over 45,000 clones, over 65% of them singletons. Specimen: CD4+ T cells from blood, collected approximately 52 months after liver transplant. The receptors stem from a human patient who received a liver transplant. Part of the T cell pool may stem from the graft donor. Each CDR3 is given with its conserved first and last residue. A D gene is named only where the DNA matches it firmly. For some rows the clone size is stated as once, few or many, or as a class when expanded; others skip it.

cdr3_aa: CASSQNRGSNQPQHF
cdr3_nt: TGTGCCAGCAGCCAGAACAGGGGAAGCAATCAGCCCCAGCATTTT
clone_size: NA
d_call: TRBD1
v_call: TRBV27
j_call: TRBJ1-5

cdr3_aa: CASGVQETQYF
cdr3_nt: TGTGCCAGCGGGGTACAAGAGACCCAGTACTTC
clone_size: NA
d_call: NA
v_call: TRBV2
j_call: TRBJ2-5

cdr3_aa: CASSQEAEQFF
cdr3_nt: TGTGCCAGCAGCCAAGAAGCTGAGCAGTTCTTC
clone_size: NA
d_call: NA
v_call: TRBV14
j_call: TRBJ2-1

cdr3_aa: CASRPREKETQYF
cdr3_nt: TGTGCCAGCAGGCCCAGGGAAAAGGAGACCCAGTACTTC
clone_size: few
d_call: NA
v_call: TRBV7-3
j_call: TRBJ2-5

cdr3_aa: CASSPWGDLNTEAFF
cdr3_nt: TGTGCCAGCTCACCCTGGGGGGACCTGAACACTGAAGCTTTCTTT
clone_size: few
d_call: NA
v_call: TRBV18
j_call: TRBJ1-1

cdr3_aa: CASSDVGLGVDEQFF
cdr3_nt: TGTGCCAGCAGTGACGTGGGACTAGGGGTGGATGAGCAGTTCTTC
clone_size: NA
d_call: TRBD2
v_call: TRBV6-4
j_call: TRBJ2-1

cdr3_aa: CASSSLWREDTQYF
cdr3_nt: TGTGCCAGCAGCTCTCTGTGGAGGGAAGATACGCAGTATTTT
clone_size: NA
d_call: NA
v_call: TRBV11-2
j_call: TRBJ2-3

cdr3_aa: CASSLARTGEQETQYF
cdr3_nt: TGTGCCAGCAGCTTAGCGCGGACAGGGGAGCAGGAGACCCAGTACTTC
clone_size: NA
d_call: TRBD1
v_call: TRBV7-8
j_call: TRBJ2-5

cdr3_aa: CASSINASPLHF
cdr3_nt: TGTGCCAGCAGCATAAATGCTTCACCCCTCCACTTT
clone_size: NA
d_call: NA
v_call: TRBV27
j_call: TRBJ1-6

cdr3_aa: CASSPEGLGSPLHF
cdr3_nt: TGTGCCAGCAGTCCAGAGGGGCTGGGTTCACCCCTCCACTTT
clone_size: once
d_call: NA
v_call: TRBV7-9
j_call: TRBJ1-6

cdr3_aa: CASTPGGAVETQYF
cdr3_nt: TGTGCCAGTACCCCCGGTGGGGCGGTGGAGACCCAGTACTTC
clone_size: NA
d_call: NA
v_call: TRBV19
j_call: TRBJ2-5

cdr3_aa: CASSSTSRGTGSNEQFF
cdr3_nt: TGTGCCAGCAGTTCCACTAGTAGAGGGACAGGGAGTAATGAGCAGTTCTTC
clone_size: NA
d_call: TRBD1
v_call: TRBV27
j_call: TRBJ2-1

cdr3_aa: CASSVWGTF
cdr3_nt: TGTGCCAGCAGTGTCTGGGGAACCTTT
clone_size: many
d_call: NA
v_call: TRBV6-4
j_call: TRBJ1-6

cdr3_aa: CASSFRGEGQPQHF
cdr3_nt: TGTGCCAGCAGCTTTCGAGGGGAGGGTCAGCCCCAGCATTTT
clone_size: NA
d_call: NA
v_call: TRBV5-4
j_call: TRBJ1-5

cdr3_aa: CASSLPMGEQFF
cdr3_nt: TGTGCCAGCAGTCTCCCGATGGGTGAGCAGTTCTTC
clone_size: NA
d_call: NA
v_call: TRBV7-2
j_call: TRBJ2-1

cdr3_aa: CASSVGVGTEAFF
cdr3_nt: TGTGCCAGCAGTGTAGGGGTCGGCACTGAAGCTTTCTTT
clone_size: NA
d_call: NA
v_call: TRBV6-4
j_call: TRBJ1-1

cdr3_aa: CASSPPSGGTYEQYF
cdr3_nt: TGTGCCAGCAGCCCACCTAGCGGGGGAACCTACGAGCAGTACTTC
clone_size: NA
d_call: TRBD2
v_call: TRBV9
j_call: TRBJ2-7

cdr3_aa: CSARENSPLHF
cdr3_nt: TGCAGTGCTAGAGAGAATTCACCCCTCCACTTT
clone_size: few
d_call: NA
v_call: TRBV20-1
j_call: TRBJ1-6

cdr3_aa: CASSEVGYEKLFF
cdr3_nt: TGTGCCAGCAGTGAAGTGGGGTATGAAAAACTGTTTTTT
clone_size: NA
d_call: NA
v_call: TRBV6-1
j_call: TRBJ1-4

cdr3_aa: CASSVFWVEKLFF
cdr3_nt: TGTGCCAGCAGTGTGTTTTGGGTGGAAAAACTGTTTTTT
clone_size: medium-sized
d_call: NA
v_call: TRBV6-1
j_call: TRBJ1-4

cdr3_aa: CASSEGEGMDYNEQFF
cdr3_nt: TGTGCCAGCAGTGAAGGGGAGGGTATGGACTACAATGAGCAGTTCTTC
clone_size: once
d_call: TRBD2
v_call: TRBV6-1
j_call: TRBJ2-1

cdr3_aa: CASSLAANTEAFF
cdr3_nt: TGTGCTAGCAGCTTAGCAGCGAACACTGAAGCTTTCTTT
clone_size: NA
d_call: NA
v_call: TRBV7-7
j_call: TRBJ1-1